This T cell receptor (beta chain) was recovered during a study of T cells in Graves' hyperthyroidism and ophthalmopathy. General study results and limits: A model of 13 V-J features distinguished ophthalmopathy from stable hyperthyroidism.

This clonotype has more than one count but fewer than ten. Its antigen is unknown. From germline, CDR1 is SQVTM and CDR2 ANQGSEA. V lost 3 bases, J lost 7 bases, and 9 bases lay in between. This CDR3 has 11 residues. The study based diagnoses on clinical symptoms, serum thyroxine and TRAb, thyroid ultrasound and orbital computed tomography. An approximately 10 ml volume of fresh peripheral blood provided the PBMCs. The source material, RNA transcripts, was used to amplify TCR beta CDR3 regions. RT-PCR in the first round (using the HTBI primer set) targeted the TCR CDR3. One entry per CDR3 protein, called by TCRdb with MiXCR from the multiplex PCR reads. The sample has over 650,000 distinct CDR3 sequences, around 17% seen once.

This clonotype was sampled from a man aged 18 to 35 with Graves' hyperthyroidism. This chain connects TRBV29-1 to TRBJ1-2; tentative D call: TRBD1 (6 bases). Sequenced input: blood. The CDR3 here is CSVDTGPGYTF. CDR3 DNA: TGCAGCGTTGACACAGGGCCTGGCTACACCTTC.